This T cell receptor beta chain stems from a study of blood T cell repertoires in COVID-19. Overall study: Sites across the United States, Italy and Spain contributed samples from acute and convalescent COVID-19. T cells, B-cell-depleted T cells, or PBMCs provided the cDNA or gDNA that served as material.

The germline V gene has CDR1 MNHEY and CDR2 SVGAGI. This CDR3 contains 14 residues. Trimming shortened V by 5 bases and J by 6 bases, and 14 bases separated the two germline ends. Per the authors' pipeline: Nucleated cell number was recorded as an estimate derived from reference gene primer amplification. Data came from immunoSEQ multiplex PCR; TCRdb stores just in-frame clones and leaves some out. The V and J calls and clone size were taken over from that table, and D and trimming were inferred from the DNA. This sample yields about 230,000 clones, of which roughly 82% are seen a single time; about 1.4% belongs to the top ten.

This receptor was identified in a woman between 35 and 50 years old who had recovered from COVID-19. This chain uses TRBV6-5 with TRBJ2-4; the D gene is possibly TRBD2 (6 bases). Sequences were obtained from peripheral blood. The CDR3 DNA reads TGTGCCAGCAGTCCCCGTGCGGGGCGAAACATTCAGTACTTC. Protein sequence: CASSPRAGRNIQYF.